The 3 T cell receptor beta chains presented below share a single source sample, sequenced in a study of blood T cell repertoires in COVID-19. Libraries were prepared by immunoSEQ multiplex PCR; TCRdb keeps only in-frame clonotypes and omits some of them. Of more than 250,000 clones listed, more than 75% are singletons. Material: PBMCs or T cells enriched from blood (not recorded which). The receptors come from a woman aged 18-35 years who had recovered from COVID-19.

The CDR3 loop is CASSSTSTNEKLFF. In nucleotides, the CDR3 is TGTGCCAGCAGTTCGACATCAACTAATGAAAAACTGTTTTTT. This chain links TRBV28 with TRBJ1-4; D gene unclear. The V end lost 4 bases, the J end lost 0 bases, and 6 bases lay between the germline ends. In germline, CDR1 is MDHEN, CDR2 SYDVKM. The length of the CDR3 is 14 residues.

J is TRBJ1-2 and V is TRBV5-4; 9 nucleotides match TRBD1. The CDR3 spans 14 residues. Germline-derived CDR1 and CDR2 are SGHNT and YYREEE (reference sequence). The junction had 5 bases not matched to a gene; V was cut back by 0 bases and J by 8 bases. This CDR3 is CASSLDRGQGGYTF. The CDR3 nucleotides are TGTGCCAGCAGCTTGGACAGGGGGCAAGGGGGCTACACCTTC.

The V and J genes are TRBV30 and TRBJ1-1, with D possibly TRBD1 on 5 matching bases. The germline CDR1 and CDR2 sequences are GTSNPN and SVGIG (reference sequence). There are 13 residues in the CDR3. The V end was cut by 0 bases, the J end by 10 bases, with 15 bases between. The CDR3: CAWSVLGGLGAFF. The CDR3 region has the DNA TGTGCCTGGAGTGTACTCGGGGGATTAGGAGCTTTCTTT.